The rows below give T cell receptor beta chains drawn from one sample of a study of beta chain features in type 1 diabetes. The table came from immunoSEQ multiplex PCR; TCRdb's copy has only in-frame clones and leaves some out. The repertoire includes 150,000 to 200,000 clones, roughly 59% of them detected once, and 0.08% to 0.09% sits in the top ten. What was sequenced was naive CD4+ T cells from blood. The receptors originated from a man aged 30 to 45 with type 1 diabetes. CDR3s include the opening cysteine and the closing phenylalanine or tryptophan. A D gene is named only where the DNA matches it firmly. The size entry is marked missing in some rows and otherwise reads once, few, many or a size class.

cdr3_nt	cdr3_aa	clone_size	d_call	v_call	j_call
TGCAGCGTCTCCAGGGGAGTCGATGAGCAGTTCTTC	CSVSRGVDEQFF	NA	NA	TRBV29-1	TRBJ2-1
TGCAGCGTTTTTAGTGCAGGGGGAACAGATACGCAGTATTTT	CSVFSAGGTDTQYF	few	TRBD1	TRBV29-1	TRBJ2-3
TGTGCCAGCAGCTTTAGTACAGATACGCAGTATTTT	CASSFSTDTQYF	NA	NA	TRBV7-2	TRBJ2-3
TGCGCCAGCAGCCCCGCTAACACTGAAGCTTTCTTT	CASSPANTEAFF	NA	NA	TRBV5-1	TRBJ1-1
TGTGCCAGCAGCTTAGCGGGGGGAACAGATACGCAGTATTTT	CASSLAGGTDTQYF	NA	TRBD2	TRBV25-1	TRBJ2-3
TGCGCCAGCAGTGGTGGGGGAACGAACACTGAAGCTTTCTTT	CASSGGGTNTEAFF	NA	NA	TRBV10-1	TRBJ1-1
TGCGCCAGCAGCCAAGATCCACAGGGGGCGGGGGAGCAGTACTTC	CASSQDPQGAGEQYF	NA	TRBD1	TRBV4-3	TRBJ2-7
TGCAGCGTCCAGGGGGCTGGTCAGCCCCAGCATTTT	CSVQGAGQPQHF	few	TRBD1	TRBV29-1	TRBJ1-5
TGTGCCTGGATCAGGTCAGGACAGTTTAATTCACCCCTCCACTTT	CAWIRSGQFNSPLHF	NA	NA	TRBV30	TRBJ1-6
TGCGCCAGCAGCTTGGATACTCCCCCAGGCGATACGCAGTATTTT	CASSLDTPPGDTQYF	few	NA	TRBV5-1	TRBJ2-3
TGTGCCAGCTCTGACGGGAGAGCGACTAATGAAAAACTGTTTTTT	CASSDGRATNEKLFF	NA	NA	TRBV18	TRBJ1-4
TGTGCCAGCAGCTTAATGGGGAACTATGGCTACACCTTC	CASSLMGNYGYTF	NA	NA	TRBV7-9	TRBJ1-2
TGTGCCTGGAGTGGTCTCTTGAGGGTGGGCTCCGGATCACCCCTCCACTTT	CAWSGLLRVGSGSPLHF	NA	NA	TRBV30	TRBJ1-6
TGCAGTGCTAGCTCGGCCAGCCCCCAGTATTTT	CSASSASPQYF	NA	NA	TRBV20-1	TRBJ2-3
TGTGCCAGCAGCTCCTGGGATGAGCAGTTCTTC	CASSSWDEQFF	NA	NA	TRBV7-2	TRBJ2-1
TGTGCCAGCAGCTTAGGCGCGGCGGGGGTTAGCACAGATACGCAGTATTTT	CASSLGAAGVSTDTQYF	once	TRBD2	TRBV7-9	TRBJ2-3
TGTGCCAGCAGCGCCCTGGTTCGGGCAGCCTCTAACTATGGCTACACCTTC	CASSALVRAASNYGYTF	NA	NA	TRBV11-2	TRBJ1-2
TGTGCCTGGGGTGAGGGAAACACCATATATTTT	CAWGEGNTIYF	NA	NA	TRBV30	TRBJ1-3
TGTGCCTGGAGTCGGGACAGCTACGAGCAGTACTTC	CAWSRDSYEQYF	few	TRBD1	TRBV30	TRBJ2-7
TGTGCCAGCAGGCTAAAGGGACTTCCACCTTTAGCCAAAAACATTCAGTACTTC	CASRLKGLPPLAKNIQYF	few	NA	TRBV25-1	TRBJ2-4
TGTGCCAGCAGCTTGGGCGGGTTTTGGGATGAGCAGTTCTTC	CASSLGGFWDEQFF	NA	NA	TRBV5-6	TRBJ2-1
TGTGCCAGTAGTAGCACAACAGGGGACCGTGAGACCCAGTACTTC	CASSSTTGDRETQYF	NA	TRBD1	TRBV19	TRBJ2-5
TGTGCCAGCAGCGTAACGGCGGGACAGGGGGCGCAGGATGAGCAGTTCTTC	CASSVTAGQGAQDEQFF	NA	TRBD1	TRBV9	TRBJ2-1
TGTGCCAGCAGCGTTGTCCCGGACGTGGGCAATGAGCAGTTCTTC	CASSVVPDVGNEQFF	NA	NA	TRBV9	TRBJ2-1
TGCAGCGTTGACCGGCGGCAAGAGACCCAGTACTTC	CSVDRRQETQYF	few	NA	TRBV29-1	TRBJ2-5
TGTGCCAGCAGCTTGCCGTTACTAGGGCAGGGGAAAGAGACCCAGTACTTC	CASSLPLLGQGKETQYF	NA	NA	TRBV7-2	TRBJ2-5
TGTGCCAGCAGTGTGCAACTAACCTTC	CASSVQLTF	NA	NA	TRBV2	TRBJ1-2
TGCAGCGCCGCCAGCCGCGGACAGGCCGTCGAGCAGTACTTC	CSAASRGQAVEQYF	NA	TRBD1	TRBV29-1	TRBJ2-7
TGTGCCATCAGTGTCCGGCAGGGAGACGGCTCCTACAATGAGCAGTTCTTC	CAISVRQGDGSYNEQFF	NA	NA	TRBV10-3	TRBJ2-1
TGCGCCAGCAGCCAAGAAGGACGGGGCGATGAGCAGTTCTTC	CASSQEGRGDEQFF	NA	NA	TRBV4-1	TRBJ2-1